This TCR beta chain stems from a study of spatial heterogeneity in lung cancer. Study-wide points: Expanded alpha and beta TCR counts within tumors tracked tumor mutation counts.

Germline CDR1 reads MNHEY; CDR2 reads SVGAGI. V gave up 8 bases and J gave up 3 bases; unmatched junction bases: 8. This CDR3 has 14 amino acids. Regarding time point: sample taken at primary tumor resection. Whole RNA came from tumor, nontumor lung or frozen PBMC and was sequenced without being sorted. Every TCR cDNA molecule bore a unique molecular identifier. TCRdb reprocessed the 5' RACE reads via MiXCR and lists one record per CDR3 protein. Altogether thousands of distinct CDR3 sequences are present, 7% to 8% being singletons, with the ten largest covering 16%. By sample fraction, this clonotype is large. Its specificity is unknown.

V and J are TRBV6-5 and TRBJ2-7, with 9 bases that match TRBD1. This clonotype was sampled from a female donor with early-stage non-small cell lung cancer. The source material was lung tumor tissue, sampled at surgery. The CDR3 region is CASGVGTGIYEQYF. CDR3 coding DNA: TGTGCCAGCGGCGTTGGGACAGGGATCTACGAGCAGTACTTC.